Listed here are 29 T cell receptor beta chains from one sample, sequenced in a study of a mutant IDH1 vaccine in newly diagnosed glioma. Assay: immunoSEQ multiplex PCR; the TCRdb copy retains only in-frame clones and omits some. The profile covers tens of thousands of clones, with roughly four fifths appearing a single time and around 3.5% taken by the ten largest. Which antigens these TCRs recognize remains unknown. This sample's time point: week 47, end of study. Vaccination used 300 ug of mutant IDH1 20-mer peptide per dose, with topical imiquimod. The sequencing here drew on PBMCs, taken from a glioma patient whose treatment included an IDH1 peptide vaccine. These TCRs come from a woman between 50 and 59 years old with glioma.

The chain has TRBV4-2 and TRBJ2-3; 7 bases match TRBD1. Trimming removed 1 base from V and 4 bases from J; junction bases left unmatched: 5. The CDR3 length is 15 residues. Germline values: CDR1 LGHNA, CDR2 YNFKEQ. CDR3 residues: CASSQGQGVADTQYF. The DNA for the CDR3 is TGTGCCAGCAGCCAAGGCCAGGGGGTTGCAGATACGCAGTATTTT.

The chain has TRBV19 and TRBJ1-1; D is ambiguous. The CDR3 is made up of 15 amino acids. Germline values: CDR1 LNHDA, CDR2 SQIVND (reference sequence). Deletions cut 5 bases from V and 0 bases from J, with 13 bases between. The CDR3 reads CASSSRRVMNTEAFF. CDR3 nucleotide sequence: TGTGCCAGTAGTTCCAGACGGGTTATGAACACTGAAGCTTTCTTT.

The gene calls are TRBV25-1 and TRBJ1-6, with no clear D. This CDR3 contains 14 residues. Germline V gives CDR1 MGHDK, CDR2 SYGVNS. Trimming took off 3 bases at V and 4 bases at J, with 7 bases between the two ends. CDR3 loop: CASSEINYNSPLHF. CDR3 bases: TGTGCCAGCAGTGAGATTAATTATAATTCACCCCTCCACTTT.

In regard to this clone: Other DNA sequences in this sample translate to the same CDR3. The genes are TRBV6-6 and TRBJ2-7; D gene uncertain. The V gene's germline CDR1 is MNHNY and CDR2 SVGAGI (reference sequence). The CDR3 consists of 13 residues. V lost 0 bases and J 3 bases, leaving 6 bases between the germline ends. The CDR3 loop is CASSYSTGYEQYF. CDR3 coding DNA: TGTGCCAGCAGTTACTCGACCGGCTACGAGCAGTACTTC.

The rearrangement joins TRBV4-1 to TRBJ2-1; D is perhaps TRBD2 (6 bases). V was clipped by 2 bases and J by 8 bases, with 13 bases between them. The CDR3 loop spans 14 amino acids. Germline assignment: CDR1 MGHRA and CDR2 YSYEKL. The CDR3 DNA reads TGCGCCAGCAGCCAATTACGGGGGAGCGATGAGCAGTTCTTC. Amino acids: CASSQLRGSDEQFF.

The rearrangement joins TRBV6-1 to TRBJ2-2; TRBD1 aligns across 7 bases. The germline CDR1 and CDR2 sequences are MNHNS and SASEGT. With 6 bases clipped from V and 0 bases from J, the junction kept 4 bases outside the gene matches. The CDR3 totals 15 residues. The chain's CDR3 is CASRKDRTNTGELFF. The CDR3 region has the DNA TGTGCCAGCAGGAAGGACAGGACGAACACCGGGGAGCTGTTTTTT.

The gene calls are TRBV18 and TRBJ1-5; tentative D call: TRBD1 (5 bases). Trimming shortened V by 3 bases and J by 1 base, and 16 bases separated the two germline ends. From germline, CDR1 is KGHSH and CDR2 LQKENI. This CDR3 is built from 17 residues. The CDR3 loop reads CASSPTPAGSSNQPQHF. For the CDR3, the DNA is TGTGCCAGCTCACCGACACCGGCAGGGAGCAGCAATCAGCCCCAGCATTTT.

As to this clone: Within the sample, other DNA sequences also encode this same CDR3. This sequence joins TRBV7-2 and TRBJ1-1; D is uncertain. The length of the CDR3 is 13 residues. Trimming removed 5 bases from V and 1 base from J, with 8 bases in between. Germline CDR1 SGHTA, CDR2 FQGNSA. CDR3 region: CASSPRQNTEAFF. DNA of the CDR3: TGTGCCAGCAGCCCGCGACAGAACACTGAAGCTTTCTTT.

The V and J genes are TRBV7-2 and TRBJ2-3, with D perhaps TRBD2 (5 bases). The V end lost 2 bases, the J end lost 6 bases, and 9 bases lay between the germline ends. This CDR3 has 13 residues. The germline V gene has CDR1 SGHTA and CDR2 FQGNSA. The CDR3 DNA sequence: TGTGCCAGCAGCTTACTAAGCGGTGATACGCAGTATTTT. It specifies CASSLLSGDTQYF. Together with reference TRBV7-2 and TRBJ2-3, the CDR3 gives the full variable domain: GAGVSQSPSNKVTEKGKDVELRCDPISGHTALYWYRQSLGQGLEFLIYFQGNSAPDKSGLPSDRFSAERTGGSVSTLTIQRTQQEDSAVYLCASSLLSGDTQYFGPGTRLTVL.

The V call is TRBV5-6, the J call TRBJ2-7; the D is unclear. In germline, CDR1 is SGHDT, CDR2 YYEEEE. The CDR3 has 12 residues. V was cut by 1 base and J by 6 bases, with 8 bases left in between. CDR3: CASSLPFGEQYF. The CDR3 coding sequence is TGTGCCAGCAGCTTGCCTTTCGGCGAGCAGTACTTC.

Only a few counts were recorded for this clone. As DNA, the CDR3 is TGTGCCACCAGCAGAGAGGACAGGCCTCAGCCCGATTCACCCCTCCACTTT. It codes for CATSREDRPQPDSPLHF. The rearrangement joins TRBV15 to TRBJ1-6, with TRBD1 identical over 7 bases. The CDR3 contains 17 residues. J lost 8 bases, V lost 0 bases, and 10 bases had no gene match. The germline CDR1 and CDR2 sequences are LNHNV and YYDKDF (reference sequence). Full variable domain (rest looked up from reference TRBV15 and TRBJ1-6): DAMVIQNPRYQVTQFGKPVTLSCSQTLNHNVMYWYQQKSSQAPKLLFHYYDKDFNNEADTPDNFQSRRPNTSFCFLDIRSPGLGDTAMYLCATSREDRPQPDSPLHFGNGTRLTVT.

This clone was detected only once. The V call is TRBV29-1, the J call TRBJ2-5; perhaps TRBD1 as D (5 bases). The germline V gene has CDR1 SQVTM and CDR2 ANQGSEA. The length of the CDR3 is 13 residues. Trimming removed 1 base from V and 1 base from J, with 7 bases in between. The CDR3, as DNA: TGCAGCGTTGAAGGTGACAGCCAAGAGACCCAGTACTTC. It specifies CSVEGDSQETQYF.

The gene calls are TRBV5-1 and TRBJ2-2; D remains ambiguous. CDR3 size: 15 residues. The V gene lost 0 bases and the J gene lost 0 bases, with 6 bases spanning the gap. Germline values: CDR1 SGHRS, CDR2 YFSETQ. The CDR3 DNA is TGCGCCAGCAGCTTGGATCAGGCGAACACCGGGGAGCTGTTTTTT. It specifies CASSLDQANTGELFF.

There are a few counts of this clone. The same CDR3 can be traced to other DNA sequences in this sample. The chain joins TRBV4-3 to TRBJ1-1, with D unresolved. CDR3 length: 15 amino acids. Per the germline V gene, CDR1 is LGHNA and CDR2 is YSLEER. Trimming stripped 0 bases from V and 2 bases from J, with 10 bases between. The CDR3, as DNA: TGCGCCAGCAGCCAAGATGGACTCCTCAACACTGAAGCTTTCTTT. This encodes CASSQDGLLNTEAFF.

The rearrangement joins TRBV7-2 to TRBJ1-4, with TRBD1 as a possible D gene (5 bases). The CDR3 has 15 residues. Germline V gene lookup returns CDR1 SGHTA and CDR2 FQGNSA. The V and J ends lost 5 bases and 0 bases respectively, with 10 bases between them. CDR3 in amino acids: CASSPRGATNEKLFF. The CDR3 DNA is TGTGCCAGCAGCCCCCGAGGGGCAACTAATGAAAAACTGTTTTTT.

The chain employs TRBV6-4 and TRBJ1-3; a weak D match, TRBD1 (6 bases). Germline V gene data show CDR1 as MRHNA and CDR2 as SNTAGT. V gave up 1 base and J gave up 2 bases, with 15 bases separating them. The CDR3 is 17 amino acids. The CDR3 loop reads CASSDWSHRVTGNTIYF. The CDR3 region has the DNA TGTGCCAGCAGTGACTGGTCCCACAGGGTTACTGGAAACACCATATATTTT.

This chain connects TRBV9 to TRBJ2-5; 11 nucleotides line up with TRBD1. Losses at the gene ends were 1 base for V and 4 bases for J; bases not matched to a gene: 6. Germline-derived CDR1 and CDR2 are SGDLS and YYNGEE. CDR3 size: 16 residues. This CDR3 is CASSVFGTGGPETQYF. CDR3 sequence (DNA): TGTGCCAGCAGCGTATTTGGGACAGGGGGTCCAGAGACCCAGTACTTC.

The chain couples TRBV5-1 to TRBJ2-1; 10 nucleotides align to TRBD2. Germline lookup yields CDR1 SGHRS and CDR2 YFSETQ. The CDR3 sequence is 17 residues long. After removal of 4 bases from V and 10 bases from J, the junction contained 17 bases not matched to a gene. CDR3 DNA: TGCGCCAGCAGCCCGAAAAAACTAGCGGGGTCATTTAACGAGCAGTTCTTC. Its protein is CASSPKKLAGSFNEQFF.

This clone was detected only once. This chain uses TRBV7-2 with TRBJ2-1; 13 positions agree with TRBD2. The length of the CDR3 is 16 residues. Losses at the gene ends were 5 bases for V and 4 bases for J; bases not matched to a gene: 5. Germline V gene lookup returns CDR1 SGHTA and CDR2 FQGNSA. The DNA for the CDR3 is TGTGCCAGCAGCCCCGGACTAGCGGGGGCTTACAATGAGCAGTTCTTC. Its protein is CASSPGLAGAYNEQFF.

The J gene is TRBJ1-1, the V gene TRBV13; D is possibly TRBD1 (6 bases). Germline-derived CDR1 and CDR2 are PRHDT and FYEKMQ (reference sequence). The CDR3 has 13 amino acids. Trimming took off 3 bases at V and 5 bases at J, with 10 bases between the two ends. This CDR3 is CASSFRGGTEAFF. The CDR3 nucleotides are TGTGCCAGCAGCTTTAGGGGGGGGACTGAAGCTTTCTTT.

The rearrangement links TRBV5-4 to TRBJ1-2; D not certain. The CDR3 has 12 amino acids. Between the trimmed V and J ends, which lost 3 bases and 8 bases, there was a span of 11 bases. CDR1 and CDR2 (germline): SGHNT, YYREEE (reference sequence). CDR3 bases: TGTGCCAGCAGCTCACCCGTTATCGGCTACACCTTC. It codes for CASSSPVIGYTF.

The chain is built from TRBV7-9 and TRBJ1-1; the match to TRBD1 covers 8 bases. V trimming: 3 bases; J trimming: 2 bases; junction bases outside the gene matches: 2. CDR1 and CDR2 (germline): SEHNR, FQNEAQ (reference sequence). This CDR3 has 14 amino acids. The CDR3 bases are TGTGCCAGCAGCTTCAGGGGGCGAAACACTGAAGCTTTCTTT. Translated, it gives CASSFRGRNTEAFF.

The chain is built from TRBV6-1 and TRBJ1-1, with D possibly being TRBD1 (5 bases). From germline, CDR1 is MNHNS and CDR2 SASEGT. V lost 4 bases and J 8 bases, leaving 11 bases between the germline ends. The CDR3 is 12 residues long. CDR3 nucleotide sequence: TGTGCCAGCAGTGGGGTCGACAGAGAAGCTTTCTTT. Protein sequence: CASSGVDREAFF.

The chain links TRBV5-1 to TRBJ1-2; 12 bases map to TRBD1. The ends lost 4 bases at V and 8 bases at J; junction bases unmatched: 9. The CDR3 totals 15 residues. Germline V lookup: CDR1 SGHRS, CDR2 YFSETQ. This CDR3 is CASSVAGTGGGGYTF. The CDR3 nucleotides read TGCGCCAGCAGCGTGGCCGGGACAGGGGGCGGCGGCTACACCTTC.

This chain connects TRBV30 to TRBJ2-7, with 9 bases identical to TRBD1. Germline CDR1 GTSNPN, CDR2 SVGIG (reference sequence). The CDR3 extends over 13 amino acids. The V and J ends lost 8 bases and 8 bases, in that order; junction bases with no gene match: 13. CDR3 region: CALSGQGPQKQYF. The CDR3 DNA follows: TGTGCCCTTTCCGGACAGGGGCCCCAAAAGCAGTACTTC.

In its sample, this clone was seen a few times. The J gene is TRBJ1-1, the V gene TRBV6-4; D remains ambiguous. Germline V gives CDR1 MRHNA, CDR2 SNTAGT. Trimming stripped 0 bases from V and 0 bases from J, with 2 bases between. The CDR3 length is 13 residues. CDR3: CASSDSMNTEAFF. The CDR3 coding sequence is TGTGCCAGCAGTGACTCGATGAACACTGAAGCTTTCTTT.

The chain links TRBV7-3 to TRBJ2-2, with 9 positions matching TRBD1. CDR3 length: 14 amino acids. The germline gives CDR1 SGHTA, CDR2 FQGTGA. The trim removed 8 bases at V and 1 base at J, leaving 2 bases unmatched. The CDR3 loop is CASGGQGNTGELFF. In nucleotides, the CDR3 is TGTGCCAGCGGGGGACAGGGGAACACCGGGGAGCTGTTTTTT.

The rearrangement links TRBV6-5 to TRBJ1-6, with 7 positions matching TRBD1. Germline CDR1 and CDR2: MNHEY and SVGAGI. V gave up 8 bases and J gave up 8 bases; unmatched junction bases: 0. This CDR3 is built from 11 residues. This CDR3 is CASGQDSPLHF. The CDR3 DNA is TGTGCCAGCGGACAGGATTCACCCCTCCACTTT.

The V call is TRBV7-9, the J call TRBJ1-1; maybe TRBD1 (6 bases). Between the trimmed V and J ends, which lost 3 bases and 5 bases, there was a span of 13 bases. CDR1 and CDR2 from the germline V gene are SEHNR and FQNEAQ (reference sequence). There are 14 residues in the CDR3. CDR3 in DNA: TGTGCCAGCAGCTTCTTAGGGGGAGGTACTGAAGCTTTCTTT. Protein: CASSFLGGGTEAFF.